These T cell receptor beta chains were read from a single sample in a study of spatial heterogeneity in lung cancer. One entry per CDR3 protein results from TCRdb running MiXCR on the 5' RACE reads. The repertoire holds 20,000 to 30,000 distinct CDR3 sequences, with 9% to 10% as singletons. Material: PBMCs, obtained at follow-up. These receptors were taken from a male donor with early-stage non-small cell lung cancer. Both conserved end residues are part of each CDR3. A D gene is named only where the DNA matches it firmly. Size is omitted from some rows. Given values are once, few, many or a class for expanded clones.

>TRBV28|.|few|15|TRBJ2-1
CASSSWEGARNEQFF
TGTGCCAGCAGCTCATGGGAGGGGGCGCGCAATGAGCAGTTCTTC
>TRBV2|.|many|15|TRBJ1-3
CASSEYRGSGNTIYF
TGTGCCAGCAGTGAATACCGGGGCTCTGGAAACACCATATATTTT
>TRBV4-3|TRBD1|many|15|TRBJ2-3
CASSPRDRGQGTQYF
TGCGCCAGCAGCCCCCGGGACAGGGGGCAGGGGACGCAGTATTTT
>TRBV7-2|.|many|15|TRBJ1-3
CASSGDNHSGNTIYF
TGTGCCAGCAGCGGGGACAATCACTCTGGAAACACCATATATTTT
>TRBV28|TRBD2|many|16|TRBJ2-7
CASSLWASGGAYEQYF
TGTGCCAGCAGTTTATGGGCTAGCGGGGGGGCCTACGAGCAGTACTTC
>TRBV27|.|.|15|TRBJ2-2
CASRSPGLPTGELFF
TGTGCCAGCCGTAGTCCGGGACTTCCCACCGGGGAGCTGTTTTTT
>TRBV5-1|.|.|13|TRBJ1-4
CASSSDPYEKLFF
TGCGCCAGCAGCTCGGATCCGTATGAAAAACTGTTTTTT
>TRBV5-1|TRBD2|many|14|TRBJ2-2
CASSPAGDTGELFF
TGCGCCAGCAGCCCGGCGGGGGACACCGGGGAGCTGTTTTTT
>TRBV7-9|.|many|12|TRBJ2-7
CASSSQTYEQYF
TGTGCCAGCAGCTCCCAGACCTACGAGCAGTACTTC
>TRBV5-1|.|many|16|TRBJ1-4
CASSQGAQGGSEKLFF
TGCGCCAGCAGCCAAGGCGCGCAGGGAGGCAGTGAAAAACTGTTTTTT
>TRBV7-9|.|many|14|TRBJ1-1
CASSLTRWNTEAFF
TGTGCCAGCAGCTTGACAAGGTGGAACACTGAAGCTTTCTTT
>TRBV5-5|.|many|16|TRBJ1-5
CASSSSPGQGDQPQHF
TGTGCCAGCAGCTCCTCCCCGGGACAAGGGGATCAGCCCCAGCATTTT
>TRBV29-1|.|few|11|TRBJ2-7
CSVVTAYEQYF
TGCAGCGTTGTCACCGCCTACGAGCAGTACTTC
>TRBV29-1|.|few|13|TRBJ1-2
CSVEDRERYGYTF
TGCAGCGTTGAAGATCGGGAACGCTATGGCTACACCTTC
>TRBV7-9|.|.|14|TRBJ2-3
CASSFGQNTDTQYF
TGTGCCAGCAGCTTTGGACAGAACACAGATACGCAGTATTTT
>TRBV3-1|.|many|12|TRBJ2-1
CASSSGLGEQFF
TGTGCCAGCAGCAGTGGGCTCGGTGAGCAGTTCTTC
>TRBV13|TRBD1|many|15|TRBJ1-6
CASSPPTGGNSPLHF
TGTGCCAGCAGTCCCCCCACAGGGGGTAATTCACCCCTCCACTTT
>TRBV5-1|.|few|15|TRBJ2-1
CASSLGPIQNNEQFF
TGCGCCAGCAGCCTGGGCCCTATCCAAAACAATGAGCAGTTCTTC
>TRBV10-3|TRBD1|few|16|TRBJ2-1
CAISTSGTGIYNEQFF
TGTGCCATCAGTACTTCCGGGACAGGGATTTACAATGAGCAGTTCTTC
>TRBV10-3|TRBD1|many|19|TRBJ2-2
CAISESKGQAYSSTGELFF
TGTGCCATCAGTGAGTCGAAGGGACAGGCATATAGTAGCACCGGGGAGCTGTTTTTT
>TRBV6-1|.|many|15|TRBJ1-5
CASTGGLHSNQPQHF
TGTGCCAGCACGGGAGGACTACATAGCAATCAGCCCCAGCATTTT
>TRBV11-2|.|many|15|TRBJ2-1
CASSPDLSSYNEQFF
TGTGCCAGCAGCCCCGACCTGAGCTCCTACAATGAGCAGTTCTTC
>TRBV7-8|.|many|16|TRBJ1-5
CASSLTPGLNNQPQHF
TGTGCCAGCAGCTTAACTCCCGGACTGAACAATCAGCCCCAGCATTTT
>TRBV5-1|TRBD2|many|15|TRBJ2-1
CASSFASGGVNEQFF
TGCGCCAGCAGCTTTGCTAGCGGGGGGGTGAATGAGCAGTTCTTC
>TRBV3-1|.|many|12|TRBJ1-1
CASGQLNTEAFF
TGTGCCAGCGGACAGTTGAACACTGAAGCTTTCTTT
>TRBV29-1|.|few|12|TRBJ2-7
CSVEVEGLGQYF
TGCAGCGTTGAAGTTGAGGGTCTAGGGCAGTACTTC